This TCR beta chain was identified in a study of cytomegalovirus exposure and HLA in healthy donors. Findings and limits, study-wide: The majority of TCR sequences were rare, yet some public TCRs appeared in many donors. Through in vitro validation, a few CMV-associated chains were shown to be specific for CMV antigens.

This PCR relied on a set of 60 Vbeta primers and 13 Jbeta primers. Sequencing used immunoSEQ multiplex PCR; TCRdb keeps in-frame clones, though not all of them. The data show 100,000 to 120,000 clones, with more than 60% seen just once and roughly 6.2% held by the top ten. There are 14 residues in the CDR3. Trimming removed 0 bases at V and 4 bases at J, with 10 bases between. Per the germline V gene, CDR1 is SGHRS and CDR2 is YFSETQ. As for this clone: Its antigen is not identified.

This receptor was taken from a man aged 30-40 years in good health and CMV-seropositive. This chain uses TRBV5-1 with TRBJ1-1; no clear D gene. Sequencing was carried out using PBMCs. The CDR3 DNA follows: TGCGCCAGCAGCTTGGAGTTAGGAGTCACTGAAGCTTTCTTT. Its translation is CASSLELGVTEAFF.